This T cell receptor (beta chain) was recorded in a study of Ad26.COV2.S vaccination and SARS-CoV-2 variants. Findings and limits, study-wide: Recipients of vaccine and of placebo showed similar breadth of their non-spike TCR repertoires.

Germline-derived CDR1 and CDR2 are SGHTA and FQGNSA. The CDR3 sequence is 14 residues long. Trimming removed 1 base at V and 4 bases at J, with 10 bases between. Treatment indicated: some 20 received Ad26.COV2.S at low or high dose, single or two shots; about five received placebo; per-sample allocation not given. Specimens were obtained on day 63 following the first vaccine or placebo injection. An 18-55-year-old adult in Boston served as donor. A remark on this clone: Its antigen is still unknown.

TCRdb keeps only in-frame clones here, not all; method: immunoSEQ multiplex PCR. The data contain around 300,000 clones, around 90% of them singletons. The J gene is TRBJ1-1, the V gene TRBV7-2; D might be TRBD1 (5 bases). This TCR came from a person between 18 and 65 years old who received the Ad26.COV2.S COVID-19 vaccine or a placebo. Sequences were derived from peripheral blood, sampled in a trial of Ad26.COV2.S vaccine versus placebo. This CDR3 is CASSLDPGRTEAFF. The CDR3 nucleotides are TGTGCCAGCAGCTTAGACCCGGGGCGCACTGAAGCTTTCTTT.